This T cell receptor (beta chain) is from a study of molecular identifiers for immune sequencing clone quantification. Study-wide context: Naive CD8 RNA (around 20,000 or 100,000 cells) was divided into five aliquots, with four sequenced.

Libraries of naive CD8 cells were prepared from approximately 20,000 to 1,000,000 sorted cells using 10%, 30% or 50% RNA. Each CDR3 protein gets one entry after TCRdb re-called the PCR reads with MiXCR. There are more than 300,000 distinct CDR3 sequences in the sample; roughly 23% occur only once, and 0.75% to 0.85% lies in the top ten. Concerning this clonotype: The antigen remains unidentified. The junction does not match germline at one end; this may be a read error.

Points from the study as a whole: Naive cells had under 1% of molecules in clones above 20 RNA copies, effectors over 98%. Detection of one spiked Jurkat cell's TCR RNA reportedly worked in one million naive cells.

This CDR3 contains 15 residues. In germline, CDR1 is SGHVS, CDR2 FQNEAQ. Sample: naive CD8+ T cells from blood, with Jurkat cell RNA spiked in. Subset denoted: FACS-sorted CD8+CD4-CCR7+CD45RA+ naive T cells. The chain couples TRBV7-8 to TRBJ2-5; TRBD2 might be the D (6 bases). The sequence derives from a human donor in good health. Some libraries in this study had Jurkat cell RNA spiked in. CDR3 bases: TGTGCCAGCATCTTAGCGGCTAGCGTGCAAGAGACCCAGTACTTC. This gives the protein CASILAASVQETQYF.